The rows below give T cell receptor beta chains drawn from one sample of a study of technical replicates of blood from several donors. The data were produced by immunoSEQ multiplex PCR, yet TCRdb's version contains in-frame clones alone and is incomplete. The sample has 75,000 to 90,000 clones, 75% to 95% seen once. Sample: T cells isolated from PBMCs. The receptors here all came from a human donor in good health. The CDR3 runs from the conserved cysteine through the conserved F or W. D genes are given only for firm matches. Rows may omit the clone size; those that give it use once, few, many or a size class.

length: 16; V: TRBV5-1; D: NA; J: TRBJ1-1; size: NA; CDR3: CASSLGGQLMNTEAFF; DNA: TGCGCCAGCAGCTTGGGGGGACAACTCATGAACACTGAAGCTTTCTTT
length: 15; V: TRBV27; D: NA; J: TRBJ2-7; size: once; CDR3: CASSLSTGYSYEQYF; DNA: TGTGCCAGCAGTTTATCGACGGGTTACTCCTACGAGCAGTACTTC
length: 16; V: TRBV27; D: TRBD1; J: TRBJ1-4; size: NA; CDR3: CASSPPTGGGGEKLFF; DNA: TGTGCCAGCAGTCCCCCGACAGGGGGAGGTGGTGAAAAACTGTTTTTT
length: 16; V: TRBV7-8; D: TRBD1; J: TRBJ2-3; size: NA; CDR3: CASSYIGTAYTDTQYF; DNA: TGTGCCAGCAGCTATATCGGGACAGCCTACACAGATACGCAGTATTTT
length: 14; V: TRBV6-5; D: NA; J: TRBJ1-1; size: NA; CDR3: CASSMGHMNTEAFF; DNA: TGTGCCAGCAGTATGGGGCACATGAACACTGAAGCTTTCTTT
length: 14; V: TRBV10-1; D: NA; J: TRBJ2-2; size: NA; CDR3: CASSSGQNTGELFF; DNA: TGCGCCAGCAGTTCGGGACAAAACACCGGGGAGCTGTTTTTT
length: 15; V: TRBV28; D: NA; J: TRBJ1-5; size: NA; CDR3: CASSNGQYSNQPQHF; DNA: TGTGCCAGCAGTAACGGACAGTATAGCAATCAGCCCCAGCATTTT
length: 15; V: TRBV25-1; D: NA; J: TRBJ2-7; size: NA; CDR3: CASSEWVGSGYEQYF; DNA: TGTGCCAGCAGTGAATGGGTCGGGAGTGGGTACGAGCAGTACTTC
length: 15; V: TRBV19; D: TRBD1; J: TRBJ2-7; size: once; CDR3: CASSEAGTGSYEQYF; DNA: TGTGCCAGTAGTGAAGCCGGGACAGGGTCCTACGAGCAGTACTTC
length: 16; V: TRBV4-2; D: NA; J: TRBJ2-6; size: NA; CDR3: CASSQRLGGGANVLTF; DNA: TGTGCCAGCAGCCAAAGACTGGGCGGGGGGGCCAACGTCCTGACTTTC
length: 17; V: TRBV4-1; D: NA; J: TRBJ2-5; size: NA; CDR3: CASSHPPIGGSRETQYF; DNA: TGCGCCAGCAGCCACCCACCAATCGGAGGGTCTAGAGAGACCCAGTACTTC
length: 14; V: TRBV9; D: TRBD2; J: TRBJ2-7; size: NA; CDR3: CASSPMGGIYEQYF; DNA: TGTGCCAGCAGCCCCATGGGAGGGATCTACGAGCAGTACTTC
length: 14; V: TRBV10-2; D: TRBD2; J: TRBJ2-7; size: NA; CDR3: CASSESGRTHEQYF; DNA: TGCGCCAGCAGTGAAAGCGGGAGGACCCACGAGCAGTACTTC
length: 13; V: TRBV29-1; D: NA; J: TRBJ1-2; size: once; CDR3: CSVGGGHNYGYTF; DNA: TGCAGCGTTGGGGGGGGCCATAACTATGGCTACACCTTC
length: 13; V: TRBV7-3; D: NA; J: TRBJ1-1; size: few; CDR3: CASSLGANTEAFF; DNA: TGTGCCAGCAGCTTGGGGGCGAACACTGAAGCTTTCTTT
length: 13; V: TRBV15; D: NA; J: TRBJ2-7; size: NA; CDR3: CATSAGQDYEQYF; DNA: TGTGCCACCAGCGCAGGACAAGACTACGAGCAGTACTTC
length: 15; V: TRBV7-8; D: TRBD2; J: TRBJ2-7; size: NA; CDR3: CASSWETSGTYEQYF; DNA: TGTGCCAGCAGCTGGGAGACTAGCGGAACCTACGAGCAGTACTTC
length: 16; V: TRBV29-1; D: TRBD1; J: TRBJ2-6; size: NA; CDR3: CSVYGTGGYGANVLTF; DNA: TGCAGCGTTTACGGGACAGGGGGATATGGGGCCAACGTCCTGACTTTC
length: 16; V: TRBV5-1; D: TRBD1; J: TRBJ2-2; size: NA; CDR3: CASSSTGTGNTGELFF; DNA: TGCGCCAGCAGCTCCACCGGGACAGGGAACACCGGGGAGCTGTTTTTT
length: 14; V: TRBV28; D: TRBD1; J: TRBJ2-5; size: NA; CDR3: CASRTGGQGETQYF; DNA: TGTGCCAGCAGGACAGGGGGCCAAGGAGAGACCCAGTACTTC
length: 20; V: TRBV27; D: NA; J: TRBJ1-2; size: NA; CDR3: CASSGAPSEPRRQRNYGYTF; DNA: TGTGCCAGCAGTGGAGCCCCCTCTGAACCAAGGCGACAGCGAAACTATGGCTACACCTTC
length: 17; V: TRBV27; D: NA; J: TRBJ2-1; size: NA; CDR3: CASSFGLTLNSYNEQFF; DNA: TGTGCCAGCAGTTTTGGACTCACTCTGAACTCCTACAATGAGCAGTTCTTC
length: 17; V: TRBV11-1; D: TRBD1; J: TRBJ1-1; size: NA; CDR3: CASSRRQGAYILTEAFF; DNA: TGTGCCAGCAGTAGACGACAGGGGGCTTATATACTCACTGAAGCTTTCTTT
length: 13; V: TRBV6-5; D: NA; J: TRBJ2-7; size: NA; CDR3: CASSYVGTYEQYF; DNA: TGTGCCAGCAGTTACGTGGGGACATACGAGCAGTACTTC
length: 15; V: TRBV7-9; D: TRBD1; J: TRBJ1-2; size: NA; CDR3: CASSLVEQGAAGYTF; DNA: TGTGCCAGCAGCTTAGTTGAACAGGGGGCGGCTGGCTACACCTTC
length: 13; V: TRBV30; D: TRBD1; J: TRBJ1-2; size: NA; CDR3: CAWTRTGGYGYTF; DNA: TGTGCCTGGACCAGGACAGGGGGATATGGCTACACCTTC